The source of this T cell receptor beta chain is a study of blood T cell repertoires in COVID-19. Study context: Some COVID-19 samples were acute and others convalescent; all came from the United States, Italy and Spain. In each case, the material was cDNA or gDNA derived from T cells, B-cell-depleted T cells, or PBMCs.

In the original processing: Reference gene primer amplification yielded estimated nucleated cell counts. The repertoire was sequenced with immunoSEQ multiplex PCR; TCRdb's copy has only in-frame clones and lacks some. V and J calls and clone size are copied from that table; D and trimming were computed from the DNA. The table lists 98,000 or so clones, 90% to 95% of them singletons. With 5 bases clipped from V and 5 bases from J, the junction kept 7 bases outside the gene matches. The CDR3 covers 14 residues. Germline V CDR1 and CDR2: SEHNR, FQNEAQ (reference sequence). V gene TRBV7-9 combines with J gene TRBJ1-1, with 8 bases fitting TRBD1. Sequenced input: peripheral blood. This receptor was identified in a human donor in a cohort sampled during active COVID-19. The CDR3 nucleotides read TGTGCCAGCAGCGAACTACAGGGGGGAACTGAAGCTTTCTTT. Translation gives CASSELQGGTEAFF.